This T cell receptor (beta chain) derives from a study of vaccination effects on CD4 cells after COVID-19. Study-wide background: Participants each got two BNT162b2 or mRNA-1273 vaccine doses.

Produced via immunoSEQ multiplex PCR; TCRdb's table is partial and in-frame only. The table includes about 73,000 clones, approximately 72% detected once. Only one count was recorded for this clone. Its target is unknown. Notes on the study in general: Clones of infection and vaccine origin contracted markedly late after vaccination.

Viral peptide pool expansion of antigen-specific CD4+ T cells preceded sequencing in the ViraFEST assay. Following culture for about ten days, CD4+ T cells were isolated. Absence of prior SARS-CoV-2 infection characterized the vaccine recipients, who showed negative nucleocapsid antibodies. This material consisted of CD4+ T cells from PBMCs cultured with HCoV-NL63 spike peptides, taken before COVID-19 vaccination. The TCR comes from a human donor who received a COVID-19 vaccine.

The CDR3 DNA sequence: TGTGCCAGCAGTGAAGGCCGATACGAGCAGTACGTC. It yields the protein CASSEGRYEQYV. V usage is TRBV2 and J usage is TRBJ2-7; D unclear. V lost 1 base and J lost 4, with 5 bases in between. Germline lookup yields CDR1 SNHLY and CDR2 FYNNEI. The CDR3 totals 12 residues.